Listed here are 22 T cell receptor beta chains from one sample, sequenced in a study of control samples from healthy donors and cancer patients. Clones were read by immunoSEQ multiplex PCR, and TCRdb kept only the in-frame ones, dropping some. This table holds about 120,000 clones, roughly 84% found once. Sequences were obtained from blood. These receptors were taken from a man aged 18-30 years in good health.

The chain combines TRBV28 with TRBJ1-2; the D gene is possibly TRBD1 (6 bases). Germline V CDR1 and CDR2: MDHEN, SYDVKM. With 2 bases removed from V and 0 bases from J, the gap between germline ends came to 7 bases. This CDR3 spans 14 amino acids. CDR3 sequence reads: CASSLRQANYGYTF. The CDR3 bases are TGTGCCAGCAGTTTAAGACAGGCTAACTATGGCTACACCTTC.

This chain joins TRBV5-1 and TRBJ2-1; D is ambiguous. The CDR3 length is 13 residues. Germline loops: CDR1 SGHRS, CDR2 YFSETQ. V was trimmed by 4 bases and J by 0 bases, leaving 5 bases between them. The CDR3 is CASSPSSYNEQFF. The CDR3 DNA reads as TGCGCCAGCAGCCCCAGCTCCTACAATGAGCAGTTCTTC.

V usage is TRBV11-3 and J usage is TRBJ1-1, with TRBD1 identical over 10 bases. This CDR3 is built from 14 residues. With V trimmed by 5 bases and J by 5 bases, 5 bases remained unmatched. Germline V lookup: CDR1 SGHNT, CDR2 YENEEA. DNA for the CDR3: TGTGCCAGCAGCGCGGGACAGGGGAGAACTGAAGCTTTCTTT. Translating gives CASSAGQGRTEAFF.

This chain connects TRBV9 to TRBJ2-7, with 9 bases fitting TRBD2. The V segment lost 1 base and the J segment 4 bases; nucleotides outside the gene matches: 9. Germline V gene lookup returns CDR1 SGDLS and CDR2 YYNGEE. This CDR3 region has 16 residues. CDR3 nucleotide sequence: TGTGCCAGCAGCGTACGAGGAGCGGGAGGATTTTACGAGCAGTACTTC. It yields the protein CASSVRGAGGFYEQYF.

The chain carries TRBV5-1 and TRBJ1-6; a possible D gene is TRBD1 (6 bases). In germline, CDR1 is SGHRS, CDR2 YFSETQ. Trimming left V 4 bases short and J 7 bases short, with 21 bases between. The CDR3 length is 17 residues. CDR3 sequence reads: CASSNDRTAFYNSPLHF. Here the CDR3 DNA reads TGCGCCAGCAGCAACGACAGGACGGCTTTTTACAATTCACCCCTCCACTTT.

This chain links TRBV6-5 with TRBJ2-7; D perhaps matches TRBD2 (6 bases). Trimming pared 9 bases from V and 2 bases from J, leaving 17 bases between. The CDR3 covers 14 residues. CDR1 is MNHEY and CDR2 is SVGAGI in the germline V gene. Written as DNA, the CDR3 is TGTGCCAGTTACTACCGCGGGGCGACCTACGAGCAGTACTTC. The encoded protein is CASYYRGATYEQYF.

DNA for the CDR3: TGTGCCAGCAGTTACTCGACGGGGGCTCATTTCTACGAGCAGTACTTC. Translation: CASSYSTGAHFYEQYF. V usage is TRBV6-5 and J usage is TRBJ2-7, with D perhaps matching TRBD1 or TRBD2 (6 bases each). There are 16 residues in the CDR3. From germline, CDR1 is MNHEY and CDR2 SVGAGI. V was trimmed by 0 bases and J by 3 bases, leaving 15 bases between them.

The V call is TRBV6-6, the J call TRBJ1-2; a weak D match, TRBD1 (6 bases). V was shortened by 6 bases and J by 8 bases, with 19 bases between the two germline ends. The CDR3 length is 14 residues. Per the germline V gene, CDR1 is MNHNY and CDR2 is SVGAGI (reference sequence). CDR3 sequence (DNA): TGTGCCAGCAGGCCAGGGGATGGTTCTAGGGGCTACACCTTC. This codes for CASRPGDGSRGYTF.

This rearrangement joins TRBV3-1 (or the pseudogene TRBV3-2) to TRBJ2-7, with 10 bases matching TRBD1. Germline V gives CDR1 LGHDT, CDR2 YNNKEL (reference sequence). Trimming cost V 4 bases and J 10 bases; bases outside gene matches: 10. This CDR3 region has 14 residues. The CDR3 region has the DNA TGTGCCAGCAGCCCCACCTCGGGACAGGGGTACCAGTACTTC. Protein sequence: CASSPTSGQGYQYF.

This chain uses TRBV7-3 with TRBJ2-7; 9 bases map to TRBD2. The junction had 8 bases not matched to a gene; V was cut back by 5 bases and J by 0 bases. This CDR3 region has 16 residues. CDR1 and CDR2 (germline): SGHTA, FQGTGA. The CDR3 coding sequence is TGTGCCAGCAGCCCGACTAGCGGTAAATACTCCTACGAGCAGTACTTC. It yields the protein CASSPTSGKYSYEQYF.

V gene TRBV4-1 combines with J gene TRBJ1-2; D not certain. The CDR3 sequence is 14 residues long. The ends were cut back, 4 bases at V and 8 bases at J, with 17 bases in the middle. Germline CDR1 is MGHRA and CDR2 is YSYEKL. The CDR3 DNA reads TGCGCCAGCAGCCTTACGATCCCCGTTAAAGGCTACACCTTC. Residues: CASSLTIPVKGYTF.

This chain's CDR3 is CASSEGLAVDEQFF. The CDR3 nucleotides are TGTGCCAGCAGTGAGGGTCTAGCCGTGGATGAGCAGTTCTTC. The genes are TRBV6-4 and TRBJ2-1, with a tentative D call TRBD2 (5 bases). Trimming cost V 3 bases and J 8 bases, with 14 bases left between them. Per germline, CDR1 MRHNA and CDR2 SNTAGT. The CDR3 runs 14 residues.

This rearrangement joins TRBV5-6 to TRBJ1-3; D remains unclear. Germline V gene sequence: CDR1 SGHDT, CDR2 YYEEEE. V lost 2 bases and J lost 4, with 1 base in between. The CDR3 spans 11 residues. The CDR3 loop is CASSFGNTIYF. CDR3 nucleotides: TGTGCCAGCAGCTTCGGAAACACCATATATTTT.

This rearrangement joins TRBV4-2 to TRBJ2-1; 11 nucleotides line up with TRBD2. The CDR3 loop spans 17 amino acids. Per the germline V gene, CDR1 is LGHNA and CDR2 is YNFKEQ. With V trimmed by 2 bases and J by 1 base, 4 bases remained unmatched. The CDR3 spells CASSQYLAGGSYNEQFF. The CDR3 DNA sequence: TGTGCCAGCAGCCAATATTTAGCGGGAGGGTCCTACAATGAGCAGTTCTTC.

The chain has TRBV2 and TRBJ2-2; TRBD2 aligns across 7 bases. Germline V CDR1 and CDR2: SNHLY, FYNNEI. V was pared by 7 bases and J by 2 bases, with 22 bases of the junction left unmatched. The CDR3 totals 20 residues. The CDR3 bases are TGTGCCAGCACCGGGTGGGGGGGGACGAGTCCTCTAGGAAACACCGGGGAGCTGTTTTTT. Its translation is CASTGWGGTSPLGNTGELFF.

J is TRBJ2-5 and V is TRBV5-1; 14 nucleotides line up with TRBD2. CDR3 length: 17 amino acids. Per the germline V gene, CDR1 is SGHRS and CDR2 is YFSETQ. V dropped 0 bases and J dropped 4; count of bases not matched to a gene: 5. Written as DNA, the CDR3 is TGCGCCAGCAGCTTGGGGGGACTAGCGGGAGACCTAGAGACCCAGTACTTC. Translating gives CASSLGGLAGDLETQYF.

This clone was found once. This chain uses TRBV9 with TRBJ2-7; the match to TRBD2 covers 13 bases. V trimming: 4 bases; J trimming: 7 bases; junction bases outside the gene matches: 5. The CDR3 consists of 14 residues. Germline lookup yields CDR1 SGDLS and CDR2 YYNGEE. This CDR3 is CASSLSGLAGEQYF. For the CDR3, the DNA is TGTGCCAGCAGCCTATCGGGACTAGCGGGAGAGCAGTACTTC. Drawing the rest from reference TRBV9 and TRBJ2-7, the complete variable domain is DSGVTQTPKHLITATGQRVTLRCSPRSGDLSVYWYQQSLDQGLQFLIQYYNGEERAKGNILERFSAQQFPDLHSELNLSSLELGDSALYFCASSLSGLAGEQYFGPGTRLTVT.

This sequence joins TRBV11-3 and TRBJ2-2; 7 nucleotides line up with TRBD1. Germline CDR1 and CDR2: SGHNT and YENEEA. This CDR3 comprises 16 residues. The junction had 11 bases not matched to a gene; V was cut back by 5 bases and J by 5 bases. CDR3 in DNA: TGTGCCAGCAGCGCGTGGCCCAAGGACAGGACCGGGGAGCTGTTTTTT. Its translation: CASSAWPKDRTGELFF.

The chain recombines TRBV4-2 with TRBJ2-7, with D tentatively TRBD2 (6 bases). Per the germline V gene, CDR1 is LGHNA and CDR2 is YNFKEQ. V lost 0 bases and J lost 4, with 10 bases in between. The CDR3 length is 14 residues. The CDR3 region has the DNA TGTGCCAGCAGCCAAGATCCAGGACTATACGAGCAGTACTTC. Translation gives CASSQDPGLYEQYF.

The chain links TRBV10-1 to TRBJ2-1, with D uncertain. Germline-derived CDR1 and CDR2 are WNHNN and SYGVQD (reference sequence). This CDR3 contains 14 residues. V was cut by 1 base and J by 3 bases, with 7 bases left in between. CDR3 DNA: TGCGCCAGCAGTGAGTTGGCCCACTACAATGAGCAGTTCTTC. Amino acid sequence: CASSELAHYNEQFF.

This sequence joins TRBV29-1 and TRBJ2-5, with 8 bases lining up with TRBD1. From germline, CDR1 is SQVTM and CDR2 ANQGSEA. Unmatched junction bases numbered 11, after V lost 6 bases and J lost 2 bases. CDR3 length: 15 residues. The CDR3 reads CSVARDRSWQETQYF. Here the CDR3 DNA reads TGCAGCGTGGCCCGGGACAGGAGTTGGCAAGAGACCCAGTACTTC.

This chain uses TRBV5-6 with TRBJ1-2; no definite D call. Germline CDR1 is SGHDT and CDR2 is YYEEEE. Trimming left V 0 bases short and J 7 bases short, with 13 bases between. This CDR3 is 14 amino acids long. The CDR3 protein is CASSLDVGSGGYTF. The CDR3, as DNA: TGTGCCAGCAGCTTGGATGTGGGGTCGGGTGGCTACACCTTC. The full variable domain, rest sourced from reference TRBV5-6 and TRBJ1-2, is DAGVTQSPTHLIKTRGQQVTLRCSPKSGHDTVSWYQQALGQGPQFIFQYYEEEERQRGNFPDRFSGHQFPNYSSELNVNALLLGDSALYLCASSLDVGSGGYTFGSGTRLTVV.